This T cell receptor (beta chain) was observed in a study of blood T cell repertoires in COVID-19. The wider study: Samples taken during acute and convalescent COVID-19 were collected in the United States, Italy and Spain. PBMCs, B-cell-depleted T cells, or T cells were the source of the cDNA or gDNA that made up the material.

In the original workflow: By means of reference gene primer amplification, nucleated cell counts were estimated. Repertoires were generated with immunoSEQ multiplex PCR, while TCRdb's copy carries only in-frame clones and drops some. V and J calls and clone size are those listed in that table; D and trimming were worked out from the DNA. The sample consists of tens of thousands of clones, 70% to 90% of them appearing once. Trimming cost V 0 bases and J 3 bases, with 12 bases left between them. From germline, CDR1 is LGHDT and CDR2 YNNKEL (reference sequence). The CDR3 loop spans 16 amino acids. The receptor was isolated from a human donor in a cohort sampled during active COVID-19. Sequences were obtained from peripheral blood. V and J are TRBV3-1 (or the pseudogene TRBV3-2) and TRBJ2-4, with a possible D match to TRBD2 (6 bases). DNA for the CDR3: TGTGCCAGCAGCCAAGATAGGAAGGGACTCAAAAACATTCAGTACTTC. Protein sequence: CASSQDRKGLKNIQYF.